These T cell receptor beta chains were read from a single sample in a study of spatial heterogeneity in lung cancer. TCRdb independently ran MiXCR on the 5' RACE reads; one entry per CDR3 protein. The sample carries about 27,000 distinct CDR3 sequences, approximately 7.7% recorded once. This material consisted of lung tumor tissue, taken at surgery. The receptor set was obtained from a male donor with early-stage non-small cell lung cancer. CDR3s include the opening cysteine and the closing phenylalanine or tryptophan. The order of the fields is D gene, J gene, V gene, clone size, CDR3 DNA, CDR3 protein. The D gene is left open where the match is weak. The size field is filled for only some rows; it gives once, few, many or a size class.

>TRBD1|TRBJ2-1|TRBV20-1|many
TGCAGTGCTAGCGGGGACAGGGGGAATGAGCAGTTCTTC
CSASGDRGNEQFF
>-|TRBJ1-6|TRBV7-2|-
TGTGCCAGCAGCTCTCAACTTTCTGGGGGTTCACCCCTCCACTTT
CASSSQLSGGSPLHF
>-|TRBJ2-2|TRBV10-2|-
TGCGCCAGCAAAGGGGACACTAACACCGGGGAGCTGTTTTTT
CASKGDTNTGELFF
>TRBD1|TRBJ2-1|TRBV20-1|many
TGCAGTGCTAGGGGGACAGGCCAATACAATGAGCAGTTCTTC
CSARGTGQYNEQFF
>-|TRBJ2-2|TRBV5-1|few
TGCGCCAGCAACCAGGACAGTCTCACCGGGGAGCTGTTTTTT
CASNQDSLTGELFF
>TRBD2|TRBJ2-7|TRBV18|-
TGTGCCAGCTCATCCAAAGGTAGCGGGGGGCGCTCCTACGAGCAGTACTTC
CASSSKGSGGRSYEQYF
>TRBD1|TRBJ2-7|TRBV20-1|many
TGCAGTGTCGGACAGGGACTCGAGCAGTACTTC
CSVGQGLEQYF
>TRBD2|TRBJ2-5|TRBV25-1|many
TGTGCCAGCAGTGGTCACGCGGGGGGGCCAGAGACCCAGTACTTC
CASSGHAGGPETQYF
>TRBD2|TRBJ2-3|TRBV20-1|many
TGCAGTGCTAGAAAACTAGCGGGGGGGCGAGGTACGCAGTATTTT
CSARKLAGGRGTQYF
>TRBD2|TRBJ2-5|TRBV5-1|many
TGCGCCAGCAGCTTGGCAGGGAGGGGAGAGACCCAGTACTTC
CASSLAGRGETQYF
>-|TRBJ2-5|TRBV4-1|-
TGCGCCAGCAGCCAAGATAGAGTGGATGGAAAGACCCAGTACTTC
CASSQDRVDGKTQYF
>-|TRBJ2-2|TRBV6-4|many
TGTGCCAGCAGCTCAGGGATGAGGAACACCGGGGAGCTGTTTTTT
CASSSGMRNTGELFF
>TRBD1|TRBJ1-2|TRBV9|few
TGTGCCAGCAGCGCCCGACAGGGAGACGACTATGGCTACACCTTC
CASSARQGDDYGYTF
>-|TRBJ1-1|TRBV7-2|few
TGTGCCAGCAGCTTAGCGGGACGGATGAACACTGAAGCTTTCTTT
CASSLAGRMNTEAFF